The entry below describes one T cell receptor (beta chain). Its matching antigen is unknown. This sample is part of a study of CD4 T cells in relation to SARS-CoV-2 and coronaviruses. This CDR3 is built from 15 residues. Trimming stripped 4 bases from V and 4 bases from J, with 14 bases between. Germline V gene sequence: CDR1 MNHEY, CDR2 SMNVEV (reference sequence). This table comes from immunoSEQ multiplex PCR, and its TCRdb copy is limited to in-frame clones, with some not included. Seen here are 38,000 or so clones, roughly 83% observed once, and the top ten hold over 5%. The sequence came from an adult with COVID-19. This chain connects TRBV27 to TRBJ2-1; possibly TRBD2 for D (5 bases). Sequencing used naive CD4+ T cells from PBMCs, cultured in vitro. Subset of the sample: naive CD4+ T cells isolated by negative enrichment. The CDR3 region is CASSSSGVWYNEQFF. The CDR3 DNA sequence: TGTGCCAGCAGTTCTTCCGGGGTTTGGTACAATGAGCAGTTCTTC.